This T cell receptor (beta chain) emerged from a study of OX40 agonist ivuxolimab in advanced cancers. Looking at the study overall: At doses from 0.01 to 10 mg/kg, patients were given intravenous ivuxolimab every 2 weeks. Earlier anti-PD-1, anti-PD-L1 or anti-CTLA-4 therapy was permitted; around 40% had received some.

Notes on this clone: What it recognizes is unknown.

Study observations and caveats: Individuals who were partial responders at 0.1-3.0 mg/kg had clonal expansion that ranked among the lowest. In the 0.1 to 3.0 mg/kg range, CD4+ and CD8+ blood T cells had expanded clonally by week 6.

Only in-frame clones appear in the TCRdb table, and some are missing; sequencing was by immunoSEQ multiplex PCR. The sample lists some 100,000 clones; approximately 90% were seen once. J gave up 8 bases and V 5 bases, and 4 bases lay outside the gene matches. The CDR3 length is 12 residues. CDR1 MNHEY and CDR2 SMNVEV come from the germline V gene (reference sequence). The chain has TRBV27 and TRBJ1-2; 8 nucleotides agree with TRBD1. The clonotype comes from an adult with an advanced solid tumor such as melanoma, head and neck, liver or kidney cancer. Sequencing used CD4+ or CD8+ T cells sorted from blood, obtained in a trial of the OX40 agonist ivuxolimab. In nucleotides, the CDR3 is TGTGCCAGCAGTAGGACAGGGATCGGCTACACCTTC. This codes for CASSRTGIGYTF.